The TCR beta chain under discussion was sequenced for a study of cytomegalovirus exposure and HLA in healthy donors. The study, taken as a whole, reports: Being productive about 90% or about 30% of the time was typical of most TCR beta V segments in an earlier analysis. Researchers catalogued under 200 TCR beta chains as cytomegalovirus-associated.

There are 15 residues in the CDR3. V dropped 6 bases and J dropped 1; count of bases not matched to a gene: 5. CDR1 and CDR2 (germline): MDHEN, SYDVKM. With 60 Vbeta and 13 Jbeta primers, the PCR was carried out. Sequencing used immunoSEQ multiplex PCR; TCRdb keeps in-frame clones, though not all of them. The sample includes over 200,000 clones, over 80% of them seen just once. The table lists this clone with a count of one. What it binds is not known. The source material was PBMCs. This sequence originates from a woman in her 40s in good health and CMV-seropositive. The genes are TRBV28 and TRBJ1-5; 8 positions agree with TRBD1. CDR3: CASSSGGRSNQPQHF. CDR3 in DNA: TGTGCCAGCAGCTCAGGGGGCAGGAGCAATCAGCCCCAGCATTTT.